Following are 17 T cell receptor beta chains from one sample sequenced in a study of T-cell reconstitution after alpha-beta-depleted transplantation in children. Unique molecular identifiers were incorporated during preparation of the TCRbeta library. MiXCR, run by TCRdb on the PCR reads, gives a single entry per CDR3 protein. The sample has 150,000 to 250,000 distinct CDR3 sequences, 14% to 15% seen once. The sequenced sample was PBMCs from the stem cell graft donor, obtained from the stem cell graft. Receptors were obtained from a human donor who donated a stem cell graft to a child with acute lymphoblastic leukemia.

For this clonotype: A much larger clonotype is one base distant, so this may be a read error. The CDR3 sequence: CASILLEGGEETQYF. CDR3 nucleotide sequence: TGTGCCAGCATCTTATTAGAAGGTGGGGAAGAGACCCAGTACTTC. The chain has TRBV7-2 and TRBJ2-5; D unclear. Looked up from germline, CDR1 is SGHTA and CDR2 is FQGNSA. This CDR3 is built from 15 residues.

This clonotype has a count of ten or more. V and J are TRBV28 and TRBJ1-1; D is unresolved. Per germline, CDR1 MDHEN and CDR2 SYDVKM. V was pared by 3 bases and J by 10 bases, with 18 bases between. The CDR3 is 14 residues long. The CDR3 DNA is TGTGCCAGCAGTTTCAGGACCGGCAGCCGGGTAGCTTTCTTT. Translating it yields CASSFRTGSRVAFF.

This clonotype was seen at least ten times. The genes are TRBV29-1 and TRBJ2-7; the match to TRBD1 covers 10 bases. V was pared by 3 bases and J by 2 bases, with 4 bases of the junction left unmatched. CDR3 length: 14 residues. Germline V gene data show CDR1 as SQVTM and CDR2 as ANQGSEA. Written as DNA, the CDR3 is TGCAGCGTTGACAGGGGACAGGGGACCTACGAGCAGTACTTC. Its translation: CSVDRGQGTYEQYF.

At least ten counts were recorded for this clonotype. The CDR3 DNA reads TGTGCCAGCAGAATGGACAGTATGAACACTGAAGCTTTCTTT. Protein product: CASRMDSMNTEAFF. V gene TRBV6-1 combines with J gene TRBJ1-1; perhaps TRBD1 as D (6 bases). This CDR3 contains 14 residues. CDR1 MNHNS and CDR2 SASEGT come from the germline V gene. The V end lost 6 bases, the J end lost 0 bases, and 11 bases lay between the germline ends.

This chain joins TRBV7-9 and TRBJ2-3; the match to TRBD2 covers 8 bases. CDR3 length: 16 amino acids. Unmatched junction bases numbered 11, after V lost 5 bases and J lost 4 bases. CDR1 is SEHNR and CDR2 is FQNEAQ in the germline V gene (reference sequence). The CDR3 loop reads CASSPGTSLVPDTQYF. CDR3 DNA: TGTGCCAGCAGCCCGGGGACTAGTTTGGTCCCAGATACGCAGTATTTT.

The sample holds many counts of this clonotype. A read error may produce the germline difference seen at one junction end. This chain connects TRBV20-1 to TRBJ1-1, with a weak D call TRBD1 (6 bases). Germline CDR1 and CDR2: DFQATT and SNEGSKA (reference sequence). This CDR3 contains 12 residues. The CDR3 region is CSAREGDGGALF. In DNA, the CDR3 is TGCAGTGCTAGAGAGGGAGATGGGGGGGCGCTCTTT.

The rearrangement uses TRBV6-1 and TRBJ2-3, with 7 positions matching TRBD2. The CDR3 is 16 amino acids. Germline CDR1 is MNHNS and CDR2 is SASEGT. After removal of 7 bases from V and 6 bases from J, the junction contained 16 bases not matched to a gene. Here the CDR3 reads CASNPTSAPRPDTQYF. The CDR3 bases are TGTGCCAGCAACCCCACTAGCGCTCCTCGCCCCGATACGCAGTATTTT.

V and J are TRBV28 and TRBJ2-4, with a tentative D call TRBD1 (6 bases). Germline CDR1 is MDHEN and CDR2 is SYDVKM. The V end lost 2 bases, the J end lost 5 bases, and 13 bases lay between the germline ends. This CDR3 is built from 15 residues. The CDR3 coding sequence is TGTGCCAGCAGTTTACGGCCGGGACAACAAAACATTCAGTACTTC. It specifies CASSLRPGQQNIQYF.

This clonotype has ten or more counts. This chain uses TRBV6-1 with TRBJ1-1; 11 nucleotides line up with TRBD1. Germline values: CDR1 MNHNS, CDR2 SASEGT. CDR3 length: 14 amino acids. Trimming cost V 9 bases and J 6 bases; bases outside gene matches: 9. CDR3 amino acids: CASQRGQGVPEAFF. The DNA for the CDR3 is TGTGCCAGTCAGAGGGGACAGGGGGTACCTGAAGCTTTCTTT.

The gene calls are TRBV7-8 and TRBJ2-1; 10 nucleotides line up with TRBD2. This CDR3 contains 17 residues. The germline V gene has CDR1 SGHVS and CDR2 FQNEAQ. V lost 1 base, J lost 2 bases, and 5 bases stayed unmatched. CDR3: CASSLEVAGGTYNEQFF. CDR3 DNA: TGTGCCAGCAGCTTAGAGGTAGCGGGAGGAACCTACAATGAGCAGTTCTTC.

This clonotype was observed many times. The rearrangement uses TRBV5-5 and TRBJ2-3; no firm D call. Germline loops: CDR1 SGHKS, CDR2 YYEKEE (reference sequence). Deletions cut 3 bases from V and 4 bases from J, with 12 bases between. The CDR3 loop spans 14 amino acids. CDR3 loop: CASSSWLDSDTQYF. The CDR3 DNA sequence: TGTGCCAGCAGCTCGTGGCTAGACTCAGATACGCAGTATTTT.

At least ten counts were recorded for this clonotype. The chain uses TRBV11-2 and TRBJ1-5; TRBD1 agrees at 9 bases. V was clipped by 1 base and J by 3 bases; unmatched bases: 1. Germline loops: CDR1 SGHAT, CDR2 FQNNGV. The CDR3 extends over 15 amino acids. The chain's CDR3 is CASSLGQGVNQPQHF. CDR3 sequence (DNA): TGTGCCAGCAGCTTAGGACAGGGGGTCAATCAGCCCCAGCATTTT.

This clonotype was counted ten times or more. The chain has TRBV5-1 and TRBJ2-3; D gene unclear. Germline V CDR1 and CDR2: SGHRS, YFSETQ. The V end was cut by 4 bases, the J end by 5 bases, with 14 bases between. The CDR3 totals 14 residues. The CDR3 sequence: CASSGTALGDTQYF. CDR3 nucleotide sequence: TGCGCCAGCAGCGGTACTGCCTTAGGAGATACGCAGTATTTT.

The gene calls are TRBV18 and TRBJ2-3; 8 bases line up with TRBD1. This CDR3 is built from 16 residues. V lost 0 bases, J lost 1 base, and 3 bases stayed unmatched. CDR1 is KGHSH and CDR2 is LQKENI in the germline V gene. The CDR3 nucleotides read TGTGCCAGCTCACCACCTCTCAGGGGGCGCACAGATACGCAGTATTTT. Translated: CASSPPLRGRTDTQYF.

This clonotype was recorded at least ten times. V usage is TRBV7-6 and J usage is TRBJ2-5, with D perhaps matching TRBD2 (6 bases). Trimming left V 1 base short and J 7 bases short, with 13 bases between. CDR1 and CDR2 from the germline V gene are SGHVS and FNYEAQ. This CDR3 spans 14 amino acids. The CDR3 sequence: CASSLGGVGGTQYF. The CDR3 DNA reads as TGTGCCAGCAGCTTAGGCGGGGTCGGCGGGACCCAGTACTTC.

This clonotype has ten or more counts. The rearrangement uses TRBV5-1 and TRBJ1-2, with TRBD1 matching 11 bases. The CDR3 runs 15 residues. V lost 3 bases and J lost 4; bases outside the gene matches: 5. Germline CDR1 reads SGHRS; CDR2 reads YFSETQ. The DNA for the CDR3 is TGCGCCAGCAGCTCTAGGACAGGGGGCTCCTATGGCTACACCTTC. This encodes CASSSRTGGSYGYTF.

There are a few counts of this clonotype. The genes are TRBV6-5 and TRBJ2-2; 8 nucleotides line up with TRBD2. Germline lookup yields CDR1 MNHEY and CDR2 SVGAGI. The junction had 8 bases not matched to a gene; V was cut back by 4 bases and J by 1 base. The CDR3 extends over 17 amino acids. Here the CDR3 DNA reads TGTGCCAGCAGTTTCAGCGGGAGCCCCTTGAACACCGGGGAGCTGTTTTTT. Translated, it gives CASSFSGSPLNTGELFF.